What follows are 5 T cell receptor beta chains derived from one specimen sequenced in a study of Graves' ophthalmopathy and Graves' hyperthyroidism. From RNA, the CDR3 regions of TCR beta chains were amplified and sequenced. HTBI-primed first-round RT-PCR preceded second-round multiplex PCR. Using its own MiXCR run on the multiplex PCR reads, TCRdb lists one record per CDR3 protein. The sample yields around 1.1 million distinct CDR3 sequences, 35% to 45% seen once. Sequencing was done on a sample of peripheral blood or thyroid tissue (not recorded which). The receptors were gathered from an adult man with Graves' hyperthyroidism.

The chain uses TRBV19 and TRBJ2-7; 7 bases match TRBD2. The CDR3 length is 16 residues. Losses at the gene ends were 3 bases for V and 0 bases for J; bases not matched to a gene: 8. Germline V gene lookup returns CDR1 LNHDA and CDR2 SQIVND (reference sequence). The CDR3: CASSMDGAGSSYEQYF. CDR3 coding DNA: TGTGCCAGTAGTATGGATGGAGCGGGGAGCTCCTACGAGCAGTACTTC.

This rearrangement joins TRBV7-9 to TRBJ1-1, with D possibly being TRBD1 (5 bases). This CDR3 is 11 amino acids long. Germline-derived CDR1 and CDR2 are SEHNR and FQNEAQ (reference sequence). V was cut by 9 bases and J by 6 bases, with 11 bases left in between. CDR3 sequence: CARGEGAEAFF. DNA of the CDR3: TGTGCCAGGGGGGAAGGGGCTGAAGCTTTCTTT.

At least ten counts were recorded for this clonotype. In DNA form, the CDR3 reads TGTGCCAGCACCACAGGGGAGAACACTGAAGCTTTCTTT. Protein: CASTTGENTEAFF. This rearrangement joins TRBV6-6 to TRBJ1-1, with 7 positions matching TRBD1. Trimming at V came to 7 bases and at J to 1 base, leaving 3 bases not matched to a gene. The length of the CDR3 is 13 residues. Germline CDR1 MNHNY, CDR2 SVGAGI (reference sequence).

In this sample, this clonotype turned up many times. This chain uses TRBV4-3 with TRBJ2-5, with 7 positions matching TRBD2. The CDR3 sequence is 16 residues long. Germline loops: CDR1 LGHNA, CDR2 YSLEER. Germline trimming cut 1 base from V and 2 bases from J; bases unmatched to any gene: 7. Written as DNA, the CDR3 is TGCGCCAGCAGCCAAGTTTTCGGGGAGGGACAAGAGACCCAGTACTTC. Translating it yields CASSQVFGEGQETQYF.

V gene TRBV6-5 combines with J gene TRBJ1-4; TRBD1 is a possible D gene (6 bases). The V and J ends lost 7 bases and 4 bases respectively, with 16 bases between them. The CDR3 sequence is 15 residues long. Germline CDR1 reads MNHEY; CDR2 reads SVGAGI. The CDR3 loop reads CASKNGGWDNEKLFF. As DNA, the CDR3 is TGTGCCAGCAAAAACGGGGGCTGGGATAATGAAAAACTGTTTTTT.